This T cell receptor (beta chain) originates from a study of PD-1 blockade in classical Hodgkin lymphoma. This clone has only a few counts. Germline assignment: CDR1 MNHEY and CDR2 SMNVEV (reference sequence). V dropped 5 bases and J dropped 4; count of bases not matched to a gene: 6. This CDR3 has 14 amino acids. Exposure to brentuximab vedotin varied, and each patient had relapsed following autologous stem cell transplantation. TCRdb's table, derived via immunoSEQ multiplex PCR, lists solely in-frame clones and lacks some. This table holds 9,500 to 14,000 clones, about 88% found once. The source of this sequence is a human donor with classical Hodgkin lymphoma. The V gene is TRBV27, the J gene TRBJ2-5, with 8 bases lining up with TRBD1. Source: peripheral blood mononuclear cells (PBMCs), taken at baseline. The CDR3 protein is CASSETGVRETQYF. The CDR3 DNA follows: TGTGCCAGCAGTGAGACAGGGGTACGAGAGACCCAGTACTTC.